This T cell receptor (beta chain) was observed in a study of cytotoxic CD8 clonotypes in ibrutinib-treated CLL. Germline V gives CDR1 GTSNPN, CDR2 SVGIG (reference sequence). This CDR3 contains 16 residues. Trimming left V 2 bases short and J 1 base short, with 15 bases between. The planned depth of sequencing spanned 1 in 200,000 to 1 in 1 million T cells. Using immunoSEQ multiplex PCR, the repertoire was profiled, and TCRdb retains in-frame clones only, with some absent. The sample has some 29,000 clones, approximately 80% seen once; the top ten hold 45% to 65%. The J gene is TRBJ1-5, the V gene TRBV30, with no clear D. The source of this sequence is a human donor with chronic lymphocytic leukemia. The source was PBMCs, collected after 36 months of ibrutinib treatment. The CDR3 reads CAWSPIGLGSNQPQHF. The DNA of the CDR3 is TGTGCCTGGAGTCCTATAGGCCTGGGAAGCAATCAGCCCCAGCATTTT.